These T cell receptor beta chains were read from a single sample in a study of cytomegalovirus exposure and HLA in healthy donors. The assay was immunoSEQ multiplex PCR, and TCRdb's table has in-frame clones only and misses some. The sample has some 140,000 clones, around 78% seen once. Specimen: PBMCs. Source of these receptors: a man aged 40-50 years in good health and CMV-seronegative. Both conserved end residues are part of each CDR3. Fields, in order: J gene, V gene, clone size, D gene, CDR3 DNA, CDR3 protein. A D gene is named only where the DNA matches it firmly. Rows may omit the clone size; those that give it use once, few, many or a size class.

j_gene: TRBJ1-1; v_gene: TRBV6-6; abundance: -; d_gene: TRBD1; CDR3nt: TGTGCCAGCACAATGGGACAGGGGGTAACTGAAGCTTTCTTT; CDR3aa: CASTMGQGVTEAFF
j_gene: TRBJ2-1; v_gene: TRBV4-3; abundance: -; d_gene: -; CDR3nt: TGCGCCAGCAGCCAAGTATTTTACAATGAGCAGTTCTTC; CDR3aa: CASSQVFYNEQFF
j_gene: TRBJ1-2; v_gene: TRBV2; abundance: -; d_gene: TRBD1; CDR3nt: TGTGCCAGCAGATCCGGGACAGCTAACTATGGCTACACCTTC; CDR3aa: CASRSGTANYGYTF
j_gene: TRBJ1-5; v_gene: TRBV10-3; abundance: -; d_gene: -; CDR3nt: TGTGCCATCAGTGATGGTGCTGAGGTTAATCAGCCCCAGCATTTT; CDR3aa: CAISDGAEVNQPQHF
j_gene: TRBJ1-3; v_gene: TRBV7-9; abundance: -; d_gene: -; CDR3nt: TGTGCCAGCAGCCTCACCACACACCGCTCTGGAAACACCATATATTTT; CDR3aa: CASSLTTHRSGNTIYF
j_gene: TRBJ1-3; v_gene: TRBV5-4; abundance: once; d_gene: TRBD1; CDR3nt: TGTGCCAGCAGCCAATCCGCCACAGGGGTGGGAAACACCATATATTTT; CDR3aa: CASSQSATGVGNTIYF
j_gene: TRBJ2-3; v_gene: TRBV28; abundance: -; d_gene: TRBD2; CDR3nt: TGTGCCAGCAGTGTCAGCGGGGGTACCGCTAGCACAGATACGCAGTATTTT; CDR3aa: CASSVSGGTASTDTQYF
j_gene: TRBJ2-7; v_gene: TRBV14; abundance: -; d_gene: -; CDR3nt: TGTGCCAGCAGCCAAGCGGTAAACTCCTACGAGCAGTACTTC; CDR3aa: CASSQAVNSYEQYF
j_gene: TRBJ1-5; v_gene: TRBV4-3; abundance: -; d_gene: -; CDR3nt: TGCGCCAGCAGCGAAAGTCTAAGTAGCAATCAGCCCCAGCATTTT; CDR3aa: CASSESLSSNQPQHF
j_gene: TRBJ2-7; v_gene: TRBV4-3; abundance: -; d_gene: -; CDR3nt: TGCGCCAGCAGCCAATGGCGGAAAAGCTCCTACGAGCAGTACTTC; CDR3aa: CASSQWRKSSYEQYF
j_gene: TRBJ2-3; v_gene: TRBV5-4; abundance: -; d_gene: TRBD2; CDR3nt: TGTGCCAGCAGCTTGAAAGCGGGAGAGGTAGATACGCAGTATTTT; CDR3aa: CASSLKAGEVDTQYF
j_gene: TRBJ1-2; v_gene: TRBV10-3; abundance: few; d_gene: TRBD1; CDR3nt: TGTGCCAGCTGCCCGGGACAGCACTATGGCTACACCTTC; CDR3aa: CASCPGQHYGYTF
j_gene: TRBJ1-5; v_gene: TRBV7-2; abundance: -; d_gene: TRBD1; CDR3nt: TGTGCCAGCAGCATAGACAGGGATCAGCCCCAGCATTTT; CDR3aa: CASSIDRDQPQHF
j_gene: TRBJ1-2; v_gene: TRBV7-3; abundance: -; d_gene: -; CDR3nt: TGTGCCAGCAGCTTAAATAGCGGTGCGGGCTACACCTTC; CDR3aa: CASSLNSGAGYTF
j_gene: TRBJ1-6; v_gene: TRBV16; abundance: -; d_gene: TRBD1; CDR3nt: TGTGCCAGCAGCCAATACGGACAGGGGTCACCCCTCCACTTT; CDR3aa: CASSQYGQGSPLHF
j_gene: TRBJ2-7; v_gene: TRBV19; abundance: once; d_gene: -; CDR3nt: TGTGCCAGTAGTATAGGGGAGGCCTACGAGCAGTACTTC; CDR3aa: CASSIGEAYEQYF
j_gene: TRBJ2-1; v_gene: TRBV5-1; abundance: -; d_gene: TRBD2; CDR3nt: TGCGCCAGCAGCTTAGCCGTAGCGGGAGGGACTGAGCAGTTCTTC; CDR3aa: CASSLAVAGGTEQFF
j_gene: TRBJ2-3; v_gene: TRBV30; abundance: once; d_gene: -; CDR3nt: TGTGCCTGGAGTCACGGGAGTTCCGGAACAGATACGCAGTATTTT; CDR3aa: CAWSHGSSGTDTQYF
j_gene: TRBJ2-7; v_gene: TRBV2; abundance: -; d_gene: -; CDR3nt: TGTGCCAGCAGTGATGGGACTTCCACCTACGAGCAGTACTTC; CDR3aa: CASSDGTSTYEQYF
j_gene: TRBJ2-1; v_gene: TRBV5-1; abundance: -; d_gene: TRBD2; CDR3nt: TGCGCCAGCAGCTTAACGCTAGCGGCTCCCTACAATGAGCAGTTCTTC; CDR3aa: CASSLTLAAPYNEQFF
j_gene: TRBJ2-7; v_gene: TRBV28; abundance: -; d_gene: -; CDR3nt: TGTGCCAGCAGCCTACAGGGACGGGGCTACGAGCAGTACTTC; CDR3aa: CASSLQGRGYEQYF
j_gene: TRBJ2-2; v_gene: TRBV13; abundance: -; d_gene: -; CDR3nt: TGTGCCAGCAGCTTATCTGGGGGAGGAGGCACCGGGGAGCTGTTTTTT; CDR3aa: CASSLSGGGGTGELFF
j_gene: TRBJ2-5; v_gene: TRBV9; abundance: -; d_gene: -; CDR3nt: TGTGCCAGCAGCGTATTGGTATTCGGAGAGACCCAGTACTTC; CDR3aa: CASSVLVFGETQYF
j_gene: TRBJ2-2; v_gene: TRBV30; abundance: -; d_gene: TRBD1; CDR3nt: TGTGCCTGGAGTAACCCGGGACAGACCACCGGGGAGCTGTTTTTT; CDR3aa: CAWSNPGQTTGELFF
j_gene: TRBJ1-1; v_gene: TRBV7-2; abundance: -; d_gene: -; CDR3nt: TGTGCCAGCAGCATCAATTCAGGAAAGGACACTGAAGCTTTCTTT; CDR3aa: CASSINSGKDTEAFF
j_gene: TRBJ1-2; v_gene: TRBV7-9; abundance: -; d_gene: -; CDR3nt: TGTGCCAGCAGCGGCAGTTGGGACTCGAGCTATGGCTACACCTTC; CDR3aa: CASSGSWDSSYGYTF
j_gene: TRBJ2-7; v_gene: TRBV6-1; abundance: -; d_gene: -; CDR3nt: TGTGCCAGCAGTGAATTGGGCCCTTCCTACGAGCAGTACTTC; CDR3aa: CASSELGPSYEQYF
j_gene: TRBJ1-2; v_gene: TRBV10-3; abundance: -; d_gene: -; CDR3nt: TGTGCCATCAGTGAGGTCGAGGACAACGGCTACACCTTC; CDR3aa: CAISEVEDNGYTF
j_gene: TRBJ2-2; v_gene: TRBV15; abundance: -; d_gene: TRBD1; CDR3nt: TGTGCCACCAGCAGAGATAGGGGACAGGGGGCGACCGGGGAGCTGTTTTTT; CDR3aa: CATSRDRGQGATGELFF
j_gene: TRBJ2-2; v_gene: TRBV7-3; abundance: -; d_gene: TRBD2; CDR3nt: TGTGCCAGCAGCTTGGGGAGCGGGAGAACCGGGGAGCTGTTTTTT; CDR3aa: CASSLGSGRTGELFF
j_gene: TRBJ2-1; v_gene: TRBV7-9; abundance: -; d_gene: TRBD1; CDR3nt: TGTGCCAGCAGCTGGGTTGGGACAGGGTCCTACAATGAGCAGTTCTTC; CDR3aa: CASSWVGTGSYNEQFF
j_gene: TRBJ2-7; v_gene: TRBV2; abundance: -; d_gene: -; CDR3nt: TGTGCCAGCAGTGAAAGTCAGGGCGAGCAGTACTTC; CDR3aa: CASSESQGEQYF
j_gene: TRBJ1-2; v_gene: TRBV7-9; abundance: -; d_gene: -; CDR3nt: TGTTCCAGCAGCTTAGCCCTGGACGGTACGGGAGGCTACACCTTC; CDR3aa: CSSSLALDGTGGYTF
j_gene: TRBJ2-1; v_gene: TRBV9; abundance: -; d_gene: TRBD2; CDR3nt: TGTGCCAGCAGCGCTAGCGGGCTCAGGCGTAATGAGCAGTTCTTC; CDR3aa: CASSASGLRRNEQFF
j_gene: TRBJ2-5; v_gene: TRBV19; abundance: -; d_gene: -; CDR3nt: TGTGCCAGTACCAGAACAGCCGACACCCGGGAGACCCAGTACTTC; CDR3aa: CASTRTADTRETQYF
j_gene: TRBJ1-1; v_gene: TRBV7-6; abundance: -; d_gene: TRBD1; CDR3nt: TGTGCCAGCAGCTCGGACAGGAGCACTGAAGCTTTCTTT; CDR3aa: CASSSDRSTEAFF
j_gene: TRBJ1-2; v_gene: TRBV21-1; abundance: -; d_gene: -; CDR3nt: TGTGCCAGCACGGGGCCCAGGGACAGGGATGGGAGTGGCTACACCTTC; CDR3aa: CASTGPRDRDGSGYTF
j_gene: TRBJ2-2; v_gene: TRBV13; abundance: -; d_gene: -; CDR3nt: TGTGCCAGCAGCTTCCAGCGGGCCCTGGGCACCGGGGAGCTGTTTTTT; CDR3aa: CASSFQRALGTGELFF
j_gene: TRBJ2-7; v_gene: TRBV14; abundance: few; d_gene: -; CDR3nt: TGTGCCAGCAGCCAAGAGATTTGGAGCTACGAGCAGTACTTC; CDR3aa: CASSQEIWSYEQYF
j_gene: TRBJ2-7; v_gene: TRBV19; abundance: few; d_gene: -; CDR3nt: TGTGCCAGTAGTTATGGGGGGGCCCCCGGCTACGAGCAGTACTTC; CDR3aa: CASSYGGAPGYEQYF
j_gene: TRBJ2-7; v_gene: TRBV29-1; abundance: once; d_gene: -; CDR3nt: TGCAGCGTTGTTTCGGACACACCTTCCTACGAGCAGTACTTC; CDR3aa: CSVVSDTPSYEQYF